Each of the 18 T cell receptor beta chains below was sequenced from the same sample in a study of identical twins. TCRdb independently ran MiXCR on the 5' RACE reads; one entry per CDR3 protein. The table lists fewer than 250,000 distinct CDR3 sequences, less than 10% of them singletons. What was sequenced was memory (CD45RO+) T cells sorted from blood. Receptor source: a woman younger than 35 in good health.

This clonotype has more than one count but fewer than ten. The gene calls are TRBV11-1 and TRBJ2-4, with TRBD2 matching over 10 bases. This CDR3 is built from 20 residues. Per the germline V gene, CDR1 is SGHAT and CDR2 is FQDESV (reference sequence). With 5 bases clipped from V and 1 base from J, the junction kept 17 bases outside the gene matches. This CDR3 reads CASSATLGLAGEFAKNIQYF. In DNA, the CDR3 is TGTGCCAGCAGCGCAACGCTGGGGCTAGCGGGAGAATTTGCCAAAAACATTCAGTACTTC.

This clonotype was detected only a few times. The CDR3 sequence is CASSQRSRRETQYF. Here the CDR3 DNA reads TGTGCCAGCAGTCAAAGATCACGCCGGGAGACCCAGTACTTC. The rearrangement uses TRBV12-3 or TRBV12-4 and TRBJ2-5, with unresolved D. The CDR3 is 14 amino acids. V lost 5 bases, J lost 5 bases, and 15 bases lay in between.

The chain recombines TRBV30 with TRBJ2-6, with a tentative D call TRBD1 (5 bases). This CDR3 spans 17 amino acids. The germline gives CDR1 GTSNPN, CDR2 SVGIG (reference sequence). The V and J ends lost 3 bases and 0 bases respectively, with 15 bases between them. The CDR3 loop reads CAWRAPTDISGANVLTF. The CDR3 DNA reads TGTGCCTGGAGGGCCCCGACAGATATCTCTGGGGCCAACGTCCTGACTTTC.

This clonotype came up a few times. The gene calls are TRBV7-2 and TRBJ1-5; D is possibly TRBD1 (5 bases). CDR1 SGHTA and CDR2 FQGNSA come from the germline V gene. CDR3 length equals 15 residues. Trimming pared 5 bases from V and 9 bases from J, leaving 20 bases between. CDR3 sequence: CASSLGRGDHRPQHF. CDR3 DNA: TGTGCCAGCAGCCTGGGGAGGGGAGATCATCGGCCCCAGCATTTT.

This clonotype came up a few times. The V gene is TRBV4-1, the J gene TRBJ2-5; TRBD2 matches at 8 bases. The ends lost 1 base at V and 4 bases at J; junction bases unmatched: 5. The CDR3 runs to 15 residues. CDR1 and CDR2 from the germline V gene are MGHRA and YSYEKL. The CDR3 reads CASSQAGGPVETQYF. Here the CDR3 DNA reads TGCGCCAGCAGCCAAGCGGGGGGGCCGGTAGAGACCCAGTACTTC.

CDR3 DNA: TGTGCCAGCAGCCCCGTCGGACTAGTCGCCTACGAGCAGTACTTC. Translation gives CASSPVGLVAYEQYF. This chain uses TRBV7-2 with TRBJ2-7; 7 nucleotides agree with TRBD2. The junction had 9 bases not matched to a gene; V was cut back by 5 bases and J by 2 bases. Germline CDR1 and CDR2: SGHTA and FQGNSA. This CDR3 spans 15 amino acids. The entire variable domain, with the rest obtained from reference TRBV7-2 and TRBJ2-7, is as follows: GAGVSQSPSNKVTEKGKDVELRCDPISGHTALYWYRQSLGQGLEFLIYFQGNSAPDKSGLPSDRFSAERTGGSVSTLTIQRTQQEDSAVYLCASSPVGLVAYEQYFGPGTRLTVT.

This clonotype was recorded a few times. The CDR3 region has the DNA TGTGCCAGCAGCTACTTACTAGGGACAGATACGCAGTATTTT. Translating it yields CASSYLLGTDTQYF. The rearrangement uses TRBV7-2 and TRBJ2-3; the D gene is possibly TRBD2 (5 bases). V was trimmed by 4 bases and J by 3 bases, leaving 11 bases between them. Germline CDR1 SGHTA, CDR2 FQGNSA. The CDR3 has 14 amino acids.

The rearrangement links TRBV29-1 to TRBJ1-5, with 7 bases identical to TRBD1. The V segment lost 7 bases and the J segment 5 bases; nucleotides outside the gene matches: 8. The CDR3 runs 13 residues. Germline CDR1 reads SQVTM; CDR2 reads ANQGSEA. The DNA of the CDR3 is TGCAGCGGTCGACAGGGCTACGATCAGCCCCAGCATTTT. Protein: CSGRQGYDQPQHF.

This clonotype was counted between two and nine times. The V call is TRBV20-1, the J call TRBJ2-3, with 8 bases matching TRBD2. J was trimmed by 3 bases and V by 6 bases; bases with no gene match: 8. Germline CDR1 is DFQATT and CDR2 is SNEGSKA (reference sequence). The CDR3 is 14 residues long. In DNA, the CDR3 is TGCAGTGCCTTCTTGGGCGGGAGGACAGATACGCAGTATTTT. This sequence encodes CSAFLGGRTDTQYF.

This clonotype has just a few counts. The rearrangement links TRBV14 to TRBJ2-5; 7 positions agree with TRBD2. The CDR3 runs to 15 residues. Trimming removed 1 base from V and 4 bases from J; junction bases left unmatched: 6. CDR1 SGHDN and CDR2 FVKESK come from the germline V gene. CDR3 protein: CASSQAAGVIETQYF. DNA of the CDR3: TGTGCCAGCAGCCAAGCGGCGGGAGTGATAGAGACCCAGTACTTC.

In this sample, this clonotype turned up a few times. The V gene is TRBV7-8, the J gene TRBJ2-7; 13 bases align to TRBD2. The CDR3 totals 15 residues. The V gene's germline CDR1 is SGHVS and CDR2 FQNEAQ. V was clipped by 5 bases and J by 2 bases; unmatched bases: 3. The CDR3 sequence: CASSVGTSGAYEQYF. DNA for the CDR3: TGTGCCAGCAGCGTCGGGACTAGCGGGGCCTACGAGCAGTACTTC.

The CDR3 spells CASSVDLAGAQETQYF. The CDR3 DNA sequence: TGTGCCAGCAGCGTAGATCTAGCGGGAGCCCAAGAGACCCAGTACTTC. The rearrangement links TRBV9 to TRBJ2-5; 10 nucleotides line up with TRBD2. Germline V gives CDR1 SGDLS, CDR2 YYNGEE. The junction had 3 bases not matched to a gene; V was cut back by 0 bases and J by 1 base. The CDR3 is 16 amino acids.

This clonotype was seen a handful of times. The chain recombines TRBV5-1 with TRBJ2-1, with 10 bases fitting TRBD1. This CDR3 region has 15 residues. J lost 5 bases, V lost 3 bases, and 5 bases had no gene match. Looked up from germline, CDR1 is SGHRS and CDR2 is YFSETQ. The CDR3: CASSSEGQGNNEQFF. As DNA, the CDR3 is TGCGCCAGCAGCTCCGAGGGACAGGGGAACAATGAGCAGTTCTTC.

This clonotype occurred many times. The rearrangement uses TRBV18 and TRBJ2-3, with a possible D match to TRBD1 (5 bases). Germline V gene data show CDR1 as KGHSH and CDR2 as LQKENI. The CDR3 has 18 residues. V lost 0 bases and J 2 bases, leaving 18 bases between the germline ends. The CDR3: CASSPPGVFTGATDTQYF. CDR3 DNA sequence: TGTGCCAGCTCACCACCTGGCGTTTTTACAGGAGCCACAGATACGCAGTATTTT.

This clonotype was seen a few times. As DNA, the CDR3 is TGCAGTGCTAGGGGACTAGCGGGGCGCTCCTACAATGAGCAGTTCTTC. Its translation is CSARGLAGRSYNEQFF. The chain is built from TRBV20-1 and TRBJ2-1, with 13 bases lining up with TRBD2. Losses at the gene ends were 3 bases for V and 0 bases for J; bases not matched to a gene: 2. The germline V gene has CDR1 DFQATT and CDR2 SNEGSKA (reference sequence). This CDR3 region has 16 residues.

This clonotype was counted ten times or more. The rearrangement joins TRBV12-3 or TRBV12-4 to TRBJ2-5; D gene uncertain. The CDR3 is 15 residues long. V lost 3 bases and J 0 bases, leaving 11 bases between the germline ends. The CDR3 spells CASSLSSRYQETQYF. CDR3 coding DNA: TGTGCCAGCAGTTTGTCCAGCCGTTACCAAGAGACCCAGTACTTC.

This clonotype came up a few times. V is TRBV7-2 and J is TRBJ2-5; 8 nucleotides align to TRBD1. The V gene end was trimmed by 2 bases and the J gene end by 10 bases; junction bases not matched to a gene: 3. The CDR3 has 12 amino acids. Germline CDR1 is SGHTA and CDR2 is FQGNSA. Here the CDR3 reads CASSLTGGSQYF. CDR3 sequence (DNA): TGTGCCAGCAGCTTAACAGGGGGGAGCCAGTACTTC.

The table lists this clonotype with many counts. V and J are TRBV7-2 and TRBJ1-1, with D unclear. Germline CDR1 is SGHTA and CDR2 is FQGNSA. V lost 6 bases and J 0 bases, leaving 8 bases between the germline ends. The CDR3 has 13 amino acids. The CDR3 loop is CASRPVMNTEAFF. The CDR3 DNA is TGTGCCAGCAGACCCGTAATGAACACTGAAGCTTTCTTT.